Detailed here is one TCR beta chain. The sample belongs to a study of shared clonotypes between healthy human individuals. Authors' methods: Because ImmunoSEQ provided only junction sequences with no quality scores, the filtering differed. Repertoires were generated with immunoSEQ multiplex PCR, while TCRdb's copy carries only in-frame clones and drops some. The V and J calls and the clone size are those of that table, but D and trimming were determined from the DNA. The data show just over 2,000,000 clones, roughly 94% seen once. CDR3 length: 16 residues. Per the germline V gene, CDR1 is PRHDT and CDR2 is FYEKMQ (reference sequence). Unmatched junction bases numbered 9, after V lost 3 bases and J lost 4 bases. CD45RO-negative, CCR7-selected cells formed the naive CD8 fraction, which excluded terminally differentiated effector memory CD45RA+ cells.

The TCR was taken from a young man in good health. The chain recombines TRBV13 with TRBJ2-5; 9 bases line up with TRBD1. The sequenced material came from naive CD8+ T cells sorted from blood. The CDR3 bases are TGTGCCAGCAGCTTGAGCCGAACAGGGGGCCCAGAGACCCAGTACTTC. It translates to CASSLSRTGGPETQYF.